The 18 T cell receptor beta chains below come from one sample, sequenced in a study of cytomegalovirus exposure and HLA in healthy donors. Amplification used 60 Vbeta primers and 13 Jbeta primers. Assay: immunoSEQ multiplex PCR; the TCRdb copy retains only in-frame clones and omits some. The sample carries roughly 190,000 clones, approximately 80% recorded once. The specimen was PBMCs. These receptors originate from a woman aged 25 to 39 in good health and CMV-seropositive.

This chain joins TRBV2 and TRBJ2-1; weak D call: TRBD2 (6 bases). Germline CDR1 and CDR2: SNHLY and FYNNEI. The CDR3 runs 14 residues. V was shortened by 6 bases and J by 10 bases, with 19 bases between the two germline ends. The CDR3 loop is CASSLRGIRGEQFF. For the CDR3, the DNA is TGTGCCAGCAGCCTCCGGGGGATCAGAGGCGAGCAGTTCTTC.

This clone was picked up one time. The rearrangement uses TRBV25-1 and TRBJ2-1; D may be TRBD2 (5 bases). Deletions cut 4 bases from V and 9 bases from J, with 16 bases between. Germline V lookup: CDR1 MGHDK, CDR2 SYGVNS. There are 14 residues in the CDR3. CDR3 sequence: CASSGAGPPGEQFF. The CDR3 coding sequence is TGTGCCAGCAGTGGCGCGGGCCCACCGGGTGAGCAGTTCTTC.

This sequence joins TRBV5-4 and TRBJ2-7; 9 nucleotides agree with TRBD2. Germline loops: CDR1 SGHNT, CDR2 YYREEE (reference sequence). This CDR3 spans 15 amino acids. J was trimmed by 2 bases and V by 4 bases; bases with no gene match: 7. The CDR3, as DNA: TGTGCCAGCAGCAGAAGTGGCGGGAGGGCCTACGAGCAGTACTTC. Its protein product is CASSRSGGRAYEQYF.

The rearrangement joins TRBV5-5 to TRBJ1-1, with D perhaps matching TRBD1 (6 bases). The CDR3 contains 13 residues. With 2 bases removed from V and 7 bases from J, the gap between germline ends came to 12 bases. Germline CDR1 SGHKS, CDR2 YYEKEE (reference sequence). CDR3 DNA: TGTGCCAGCAGCTTAGGAGGACAGTTTGAAGCTTTCTTT. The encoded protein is CASSLGGQFEAFF.

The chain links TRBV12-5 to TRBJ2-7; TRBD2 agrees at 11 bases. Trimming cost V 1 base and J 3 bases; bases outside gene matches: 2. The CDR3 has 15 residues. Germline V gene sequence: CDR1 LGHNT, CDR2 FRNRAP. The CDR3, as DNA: TGTGCTAGTGGTTTGGGACTAGCGGGATTCTACGAGCAGTACTTC. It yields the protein CASGLGLAGFYEQYF.

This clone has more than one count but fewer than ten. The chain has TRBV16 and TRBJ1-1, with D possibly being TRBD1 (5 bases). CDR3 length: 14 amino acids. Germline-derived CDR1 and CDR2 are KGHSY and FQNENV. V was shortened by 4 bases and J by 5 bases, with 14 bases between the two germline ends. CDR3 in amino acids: CASSPQGEGTEAFF. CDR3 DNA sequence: TGTGCCAGCAGCCCACAAGGGGAGGGAACTGAAGCTTTCTTT.

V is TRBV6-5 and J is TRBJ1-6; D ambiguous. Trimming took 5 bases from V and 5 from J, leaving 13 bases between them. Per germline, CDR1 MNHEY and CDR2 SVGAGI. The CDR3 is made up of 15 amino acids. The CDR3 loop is CASSPDPSDNSPLHF. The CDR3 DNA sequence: TGTGCCAGCAGTCCTGACCCCAGCGATAATTCACCCCTCCACTTT.

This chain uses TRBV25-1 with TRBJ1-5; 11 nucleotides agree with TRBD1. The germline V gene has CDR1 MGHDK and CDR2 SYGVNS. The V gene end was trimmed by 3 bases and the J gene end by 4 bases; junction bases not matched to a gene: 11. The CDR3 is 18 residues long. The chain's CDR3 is CASSDHGGQGGGNQPQHF. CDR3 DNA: TGTGCCAGCAGTGACCATGGGGGACAGGGGGGAGGGAATCAGCCCCAGCATTTT. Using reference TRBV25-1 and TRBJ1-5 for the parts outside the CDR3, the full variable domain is EADIYQTPRYLVIGTGKKITLECSQTMGHDKMYWYQQDPGMELHLIHYSYGVNSTEKGDLSSESTVSRIRTEHFPLTLESARPSHTSQYLCASSDHGGQGGGNQPQHFGDGTRLSIL.

CDR3 coding DNA: TGCGCCAGCAGCCCAGATACAGGGTCCCCTTCCACAGATACGCAGTATTTT. Protein product: CASSPDTGSPSTDTQYF. The genes are TRBV5-1 and TRBJ2-3; D perhaps matches TRBD1 (6 bases). This CDR3 has 17 amino acids. The V and J ends lost 4 bases and 2 bases respectively, with 20 bases between them. Germline V gives CDR1 SGHRS, CDR2 YFSETQ.

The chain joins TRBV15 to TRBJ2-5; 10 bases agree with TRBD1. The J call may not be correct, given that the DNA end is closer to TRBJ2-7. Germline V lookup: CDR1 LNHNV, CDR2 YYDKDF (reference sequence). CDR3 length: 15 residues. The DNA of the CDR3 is TGTGCCACCAGCAGAGGGACAGGGGGTTCCTACGAGCAGTACTTC. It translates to CATSRGTGGSYEQYF.

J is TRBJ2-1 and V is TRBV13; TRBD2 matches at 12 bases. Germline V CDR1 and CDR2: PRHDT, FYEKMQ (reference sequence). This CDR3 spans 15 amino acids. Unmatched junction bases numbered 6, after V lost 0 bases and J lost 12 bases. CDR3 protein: CASSLGSGLAGRQFF. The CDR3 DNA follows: TGTGCCAGCAGCTTAGGAAGCGGACTAGCGGGAAGGCAGTTCTTC.

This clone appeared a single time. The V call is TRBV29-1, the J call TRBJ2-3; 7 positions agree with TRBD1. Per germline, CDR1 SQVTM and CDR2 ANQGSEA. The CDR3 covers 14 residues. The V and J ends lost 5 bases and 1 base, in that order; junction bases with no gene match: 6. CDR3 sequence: CSVLKGQRTDTQYF. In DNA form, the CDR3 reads TGCAGCGTTCTCAAGGGACAGCGCACAGATACGCAGTATTTT.

CDR3 DNA: TGTGCCAGCAGTTTGAGGACAGGTAGCAATCAGCCCCAGCATTTT. Translated: CASSLRTGSNQPQHF. V and J are TRBV6-6 and TRBJ1-5; 7 bases fit TRBD1. With V trimmed by 4 bases and J by 0 bases, 3 bases remained unmatched. CDR1 MNHNY and CDR2 SVGAGI come from the germline V gene (reference sequence). CDR3 length equals 15 residues.

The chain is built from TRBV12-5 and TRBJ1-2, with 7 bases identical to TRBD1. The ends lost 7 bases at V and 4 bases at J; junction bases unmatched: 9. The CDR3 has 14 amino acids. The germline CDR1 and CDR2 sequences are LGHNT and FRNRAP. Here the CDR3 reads CASAIEGAVYGYTF. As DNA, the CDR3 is TGTGCTAGTGCCATCGAGGGGGCAGTCTATGGCTACACCTTC.

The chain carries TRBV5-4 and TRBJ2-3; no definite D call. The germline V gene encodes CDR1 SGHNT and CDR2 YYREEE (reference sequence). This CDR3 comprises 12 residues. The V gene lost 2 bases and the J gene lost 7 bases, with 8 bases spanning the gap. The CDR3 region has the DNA TGTGCCAGCAGCTTCCTCGCGAATACGCAGTATTTT. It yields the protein CASSFLANTQYF.

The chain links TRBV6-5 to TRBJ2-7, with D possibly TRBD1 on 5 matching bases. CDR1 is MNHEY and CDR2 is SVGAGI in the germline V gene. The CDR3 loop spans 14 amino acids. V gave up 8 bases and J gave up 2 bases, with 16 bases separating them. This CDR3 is CASRDWGNAYEQYF. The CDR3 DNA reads TGTGCCAGCCGCGATTGGGGCAACGCCTACGAGCAGTACTTC.

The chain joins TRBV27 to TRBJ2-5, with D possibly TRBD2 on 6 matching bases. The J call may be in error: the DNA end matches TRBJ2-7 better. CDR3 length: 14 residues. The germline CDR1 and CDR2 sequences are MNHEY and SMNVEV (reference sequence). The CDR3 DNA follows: TGTGCCAGCAGTTCGGAACTAGCTCTCTACGAGCAGTACTTC. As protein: CASSSELALYEQYF.

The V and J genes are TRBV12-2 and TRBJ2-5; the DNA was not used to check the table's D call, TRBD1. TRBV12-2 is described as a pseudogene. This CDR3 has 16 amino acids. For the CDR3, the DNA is TGTGCAAGTCGCTTGGATTGGGACAGGGGACAGGAGACCCAGTACTTC. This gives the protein CASRLDWDRGQETQYF.